The next 18 T cell receptor beta chains were all read from a single sample in a study of neoadjuvant anti-PD-1 for oral cavity cancer. Libraries were prepared by immunoSEQ multiplex PCR; TCRdb keeps only in-frame clonotypes and omits some of them. This table holds under 85,000 clones, approximately 80% found once. Specimen: PBMCs, collected before nivolumab (anti-PD-1) treatment. These receptors were collected from a person aged 40 to 85 with oral cavity squamous cell carcinoma.

The genes are TRBV9 and TRBJ2-2; D gene unclear. Trimming removed 0 bases from V and 4 bases from J, with 10 bases in between. This CDR3 region has 15 residues. Germline V lookup: CDR1 SGDLS, CDR2 YYNGEE. Here the CDR3 DNA reads TGTGCCAGCAGCGTAGCAGTACAGTCCACCGGGGAGCTGTTTTTT. Encoded protein: CASSVAVQSTGELFF.

This clone is labeled medium-sized (0.01 to 0.1%). The J gene is TRBJ1-5, the V gene TRBV6-5, with D perhaps TRBD1 (6 bases). V lost 3 bases, J lost 0 bases, and 12 bases lay in between. This CDR3 has 16 amino acids. CDR1 MNHEY and CDR2 SVGAGI come from the germline V gene. The CDR3 sequence: CASSYTRGASNQPQHF. The CDR3 DNA follows: TGTGCCAGCAGTTATACTCGGGGGGCTAGCAATCAGCCCCAGCATTTT.

The CDR3 reads CASSLGPGLGEQFF. The DNA for the CDR3 is TGTGCCAGCAGCTTAGGGCCAGGGCTAGGTGAGCAGTTCTTC. The chain is built from TRBV11-2 and TRBJ2-1, with a tentative D call TRBD1 (5 bases). Per the germline V gene, CDR1 is SGHAT and CDR2 is FQNNGV. V lost 1 base, J lost 9 bases, and 13 bases lay in between. This CDR3 is built from 14 residues. Combining the CDR3 with reference TRBV11-2 and TRBJ2-1 gives the whole variable domain EAGVAQSPRYKIIEKRQSVAFWCNPISGHATLYWYQQILGQGPKLLIQFQNNGVVDDSQLPKDRFSAERLKGVDSTLKIQPAKLEDSAVYLCASSLGPGLGEQFFGPGTRLTVL.

This chain connects TRBV29-1 to TRBJ1-1; D call uncertain. This CDR3 region has 15 residues. The V gene lost 1 base and the J gene lost 5 bases, with 17 bases spanning the gap. The germline CDR1 and CDR2 sequences are SQVTM and ANQGSEA. The CDR3, as DNA: TGCAGCGTTGAAGTTAGGCTAACCCGAGGGACTGAAGCTTTCTTT. This translates into CSVEVRLTRGTEAFF.

The V call is TRBV2, the J call TRBJ1-1; a possible D gene is TRBD1 (5 bases). CDR3 length: 15 residues. Germline CDR1 and CDR2: SNHLY and FYNNEI. The V end lost 2 bases, the J end lost 0 bases, and 10 bases lay between the germline ends. Here the CDR3 DNA reads TGTGCCAGCAGTGAAAGTGACAGCTTGAACACTGAAGCTTTCTTT. Its protein product is CASSESDSLNTEAFF. The full variable domain, in which reference TRBV2 and TRBJ1-1 provide the parts outside the CDR3, is EPEVTQTPSHQVTQMGQEVILRCVPISNHLYFYWYRQILGQKVEFLVSFYNNEISEKSEIFDDQFSVERPDGSNFTLKIRSTKLEDSAMYFCASSESDSLNTEAFFGQGTRLTVV.

The chain carries TRBV11-3 and TRBJ2-3; D not certain. This CDR3 is 15 amino acids long. Germline lookup yields CDR1 SGHNT and CDR2 YENEEA. Between the trimmed V and J ends, which lost 5 bases and 0 bases, there was a span of 12 bases. Here the CDR3 reads CASSMTSSSTDTQYF. The CDR3 DNA is TGTGCCAGCAGCATGACATCTTCTAGCACAGATACGCAGTATTTT.

This clone was seen more than once but under ten times. The chain employs TRBV5-6 and TRBJ1-5; D is unclear. Germline CDR1 SGHDT, CDR2 YYEEEE. The V and J ends lost 0 bases and 7 bases respectively, with 8 bases between them. The CDR3 totals 13 residues. The CDR3 protein is CASSLGQYQPQHF. CDR3 DNA: TGTGCCAGCAGCTTGGGGCAGTACCAGCCCCAGCATTTT.

The rearrangement uses TRBV6-1 and TRBJ2-3; 8 nucleotides line up with TRBD2. Trimming at V came to 4 bases and at J to 1 base, leaving 7 bases not matched to a gene. Germline CDR1 is MNHNS and CDR2 is SASEGT. The CDR3 runs 16 residues. CDR3 in amino acids: CASSASSGSGTDTQYF. The CDR3 nucleotides are TGTGCCAGCAGTGCGTCCAGCGGGAGTGGCACAGATACGCAGTATTTT.

This clone was found once. As DNA, the CDR3 is TGTGCCAGCAGTGTACAGGGGAACTATGGCTACACCTTC. Its protein is CASSVQGNYGYTF. The chain carries TRBV2 and TRBJ1-2; 7 bases fit TRBD1. CDR1 is SNHLY, CDR2 FYNNEI, per germline. V gave up 4 bases and J gave up 2 bases; unmatched junction bases: 1. This CDR3 spans 13 amino acids.

In its sample, this clone was seen a few times. Mismatch with germline at one junction end may stem from a read error. The rearrangement joins TRBV7-9 to TRBJ1-1; a weak D match, TRBD1 (5 bases). This CDR3 region has 13 residues. CDR1 is SEHNR, CDR2 FQNEAQ, per germline (reference sequence). The CDR3 DNA is TGTGCCAGCAGCTCCCAAAGCGGCAGTAAGGGGCTCTTT. This codes for CASSSQSGSKGLF.

The V and J genes are TRBV7-8 and TRBJ1-2; no reliable D call. CDR3 length: 11 residues. CDR1 and CDR2 from the germline V gene are SGHVS and FQNEAQ. The V end lost 5 bases, the J end lost 7 bases, and 8 bases lay between the germline ends. The CDR3: CASSPQPGYTF. For the CDR3, the DNA is TGTGCCAGCAGCCCACAGCCTGGCTACACCTTC.

This clone was detected ten times or more. CDR3 bases: TGTGCCATCAGTGAGTGGGAGCAAGCAGATACGCAGTATTTT. Translated: CAISEWEQADTQYF. J is TRBJ2-3 and V is TRBV10-3, with D possibly being TRBD2 (5 bases). V lost 1 base to trimming and J lost 4 bases, with 9 bases between them. The CDR3 is 14 amino acids. Germline assignment: CDR1 ENHRY and CDR2 SYGVKD.

The rearrangement uses TRBV27 and TRBJ2-5; D may correspond to TRBD1 or TRBD2 (5 bases each). The germline V gene encodes CDR1 MNHEY and CDR2 SMNVEV (reference sequence). The CDR3 extends over 14 amino acids. Trimming cost V 7 bases and J 1 base, with 13 bases left between them. For the CDR3, the DNA is TGTGCCAGCAAATTTACCGGGACCCAAGAGACCCAGTACTTC. Translated: CASKFTGTQETQYF.

In this sample, this clone turned up once. The chain carries TRBV5-1 and TRBJ2-3, with 9 bases matching TRBD1. CDR1 SGHRS and CDR2 YFSETQ come from the germline V gene. The J segment lost 3 bases and the V segment lost 7 bases, leaving 9 bases of the junction unmatched. This CDR3 comprises 15 residues. This chain's CDR3 is CASVAGQGMTDTQYF. Written as DNA, the CDR3 is TGCGCCAGCGTTGCAGGACAGGGGATGACAGATACGCAGTATTTT.

The chain employs TRBV19 and TRBJ2-6, with D uncertain. Germline values: CDR1 LNHDA, CDR2 SQIVND (reference sequence). The V gene lost 8 bases and the J gene lost 0 bases, with 11 bases spanning the gap. This CDR3 has 15 amino acids. The CDR3 nucleotides are TGTGCCAGTCGAGGCAGACTCTCTGGGGCCAACGTCCTGACTTTC. It encodes CASRGRLSGANVLTF.

The chain links TRBV28 to TRBJ1-1; the D is unclear. Trimming stripped 4 bases from V and 10 bases from J, with 19 bases between. The CDR3 is made up of 14 amino acids. Per germline, CDR1 MDHEN and CDR2 SYDVKM. The CDR3, as DNA: TGTGCCAGCAGTTCACAGCAGAACTCTCAAACAGCTTTCTTT. This gives the protein CASSSQQNSQTAFF. The whole variable domain, remainder taken from reference TRBV28 and TRBJ1-1, is DVKVTQSSRYLVKRTGEKVFLECVQDMDHENMFWYRQDPGLGLRLIYFSYDVKMKEKGDIPEGYSVSREKKERFSLILESASTNQTSMYLCASSSQQNSQTAFFGQGTRLTVV.

This clone was picked up one time. The genes are TRBV27 and TRBJ1-1; D is uncertain. Germline V gene data show CDR1 as MNHEY and CDR2 as SMNVEV (reference sequence). This CDR3 is built from 13 residues. Trimming removed 7 bases from V and 4 bases from J, with 13 bases in between. The CDR3 sequence is CASNVGFGTEAFF. CDR3 nucleotide sequence: TGTGCCAGCAATGTAGGATTTGGCACTGAAGCTTTCTTT.

The sample holds one count of this clone. This chain links TRBV28 with TRBJ2-7; TRBD1 or TRBD2 may be the D gene (5 bases each). This CDR3 comprises 14 residues. The ends were cut back, 2 bases at V and 2 bases at J, with 10 bases in the middle. Germline V gene lookup returns CDR1 MDHEN and CDR2 SYDVKM. CDR3 loop: CASSLVRETYEQYF. CDR3 coding DNA: TGTGCCAGCAGTTTAGTCAGGGAGACCTACGAGCAGTACTTC.